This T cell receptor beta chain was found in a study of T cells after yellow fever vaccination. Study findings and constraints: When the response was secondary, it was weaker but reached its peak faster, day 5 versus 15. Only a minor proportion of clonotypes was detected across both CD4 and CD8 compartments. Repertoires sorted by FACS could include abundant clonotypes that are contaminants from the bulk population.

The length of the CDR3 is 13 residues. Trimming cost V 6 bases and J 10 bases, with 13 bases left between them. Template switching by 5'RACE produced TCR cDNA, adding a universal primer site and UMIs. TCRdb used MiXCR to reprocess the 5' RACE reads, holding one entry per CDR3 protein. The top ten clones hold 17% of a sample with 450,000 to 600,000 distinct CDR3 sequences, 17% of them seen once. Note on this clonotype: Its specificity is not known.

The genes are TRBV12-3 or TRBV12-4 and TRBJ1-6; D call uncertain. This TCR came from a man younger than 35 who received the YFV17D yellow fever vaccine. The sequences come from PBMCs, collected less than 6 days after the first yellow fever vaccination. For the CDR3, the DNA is TGTGCCAGCAGGCTCGAAACAGTCTCACCCCTCCACTTT. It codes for CASRLETVSPLHF.